Presented here are 27 T cell receptor beta chains from one specimen sequenced in a study of cytomegalovirus exposure and HLA in healthy donors. The PCR was carried out with 60 Vbeta primers and 13 Jbeta primers. Sequencing used immunoSEQ multiplex PCR; TCRdb keeps in-frame clones, though not all of them. The data show 200,000 to 250,000 clones, about 85% seen once. Sequenced input: PBMCs. The receptors were sampled from a human donor in good health.

This sequence joins TRBV6-6 and TRBJ2-5; 7 nucleotides align to TRBD1. Germline lookup yields CDR1 MNHNY and CDR2 SVGAGI (reference sequence). J gave up 2 bases and V 2 bases, and 5 bases lay outside the gene matches. The CDR3 sequence is 15 residues long. The CDR3 protein is CASSYPRQGQETQYF. In DNA, the CDR3 is TGTGCCAGCAGTTACCCGAGACAGGGACAAGAGACCCAGTACTTC.

V gene TRBV9 combines with J gene TRBJ1-2, with 7 bases identical to TRBD1. CDR3 length: 14 amino acids. Germline CDR1 and CDR2: SGDLS and YYNGEE. V lost 3 bases to trimming and J lost 5 bases; unmatched junction nucleotides: 7. The CDR3 coding sequence is TGTGCCAGCAGCGGCCGGGACAGCTTTTATGGCTACACCTTC. Its protein product is CASSGRDSFYGYTF.

The chain has TRBV2 and TRBJ2-2; no firm D call. The CDR3 is 15 residues long. V lost 7 bases and J lost 0, with 12 bases in between. Germline assignment: CDR1 SNHLY and CDR2 FYNNEI. The CDR3: CASKAADSNTGELFF. The CDR3, as DNA: TGTGCCAGCAAAGCCGCCGACTCGAACACCGGGGAGCTGTTTTTT.

The chain employs TRBV7-8 and TRBJ2-4; D may be TRBD2 (7 bases). This CDR3 is built from 14 residues. Germline V gene data show CDR1 as SGHVS and CDR2 as FQNEAQ. Trimming cost V 5 bases and J 6 bases, with 14 bases left between them. The CDR3 coding sequence is TGTGCCAGCAGCGTTACAGGGAGGGGAAACATTCAGTACTTC. Encoded protein: CASSVTGRGNIQYF.

This clone showed up just a few times. The CDR3 protein is CASCPFPLSNQPQHF. The DNA of the CDR3 is TGTGCCAGCTGTCCTTTTCCCCTTAGCAATCAGCCCCAGCATTTT. This sequence joins TRBV6-6 and TRBJ1-5; D not certain. The CDR3 runs 15 residues. Trimming shortened V by 8 bases and J by 0 bases, and 14 bases separated the two germline ends. The germline CDR1 and CDR2 sequences are MNHNY and SVGAGI (reference sequence).

This clone was counted only a few times. The chain joins TRBV28 to TRBJ1-2, with D possibly TRBD1 on 6 matching bases. Germline CDR1 reads MDHEN; CDR2 reads SYDVKM. This CDR3 comprises 14 residues. V lost 1 base to trimming and J lost 5 bases, with 11 bases between them. CDR3 DNA: TGTGCCAGCAGTTTATCAGGGGCAGGGTATGGCTACACCTTC. Translation: CASSLSGAGYGYTF.

This clone was counted a single time. This CDR3 is CSVELRGPYYEQYF. Here the CDR3 DNA reads TGCAGCGTTGAACTCAGGGGGCCGTACTACGAGCAGTACTTC. The chain employs TRBV29-1 and TRBJ2-7; 8 nucleotides agree with TRBD1. V gave up 2 bases and J gave up 3 bases; unmatched junction bases: 6. The length of the CDR3 is 14 residues. The germline CDR1 and CDR2 sequences are SQVTM and ANQGSEA.

The chain links TRBV6-5 to TRBJ1-1, with D perhaps matching TRBD1 (5 bases). Trimming removed 2 bases at V and 3 bases at J, with 10 bases between. Germline V CDR1 and CDR2: MNHEY, SVGAGI. CDR3 length equals 14 residues. The CDR3 DNA sequence: TGTGCCAGCAGTTACAATATAGGGGACACTGAAGCTTTCTTT. This gives the protein CASSYNIGDTEAFF.

The chain couples TRBV18 to TRBJ2-5; 7 bases map to TRBD1. The germline V gene has CDR1 KGHSH and CDR2 LQKENI. The V segment lost 1 base and the J segment 3 bases; nucleotides outside the gene matches: 5. The CDR3 loop spans 15 amino acids. CDR3 sequence (DNA): TGTGCCAGCTCACCACGACTACAGGGGAAAGAGACCCAGTACTTC. Translating it yields CASSPRLQGKETQYF.

The chain links TRBV6-6 to TRBJ2-5, with 7 bases that match TRBD2. Per the germline V gene, CDR1 is MNHNY and CDR2 is SVGAGI (reference sequence). Losses at the gene ends were 2 bases for V and 3 bases for J; bases not matched to a gene: 3. The CDR3 runs 14 residues. This CDR3 reads CASSYPSGKETQYF. In DNA form, the CDR3 reads TGTGCCAGCAGTTACCCTAGCGGAAAAGAGACCCAGTACTTC.

This clone was seen once. The junction does not match germline at one end; this may be a read error. V is TRBV15 and J is TRBJ2-1; 10 nucleotides align to TRBD1. Germline V lookup: CDR1 LNHNV, CDR2 YYDKDF (reference sequence). The CDR3 totals 17 residues. In nucleotides, the CDR3 is TGTGCCACCAACAGAGATTATGGGACAGGGGTTTACAATGAGCAGTTCTTC. The encoded protein is CATNRDYGTGVYNEQFF.

This sequence joins TRBV25-1 and TRBJ2-3, with D tentatively TRBD2 (5 bases). This CDR3 region has 14 residues. Germline assignment: CDR1 MGHDK and CDR2 SYGVNS. V lost 5 bases and J 5 bases, leaving 14 bases between the germline ends. CDR3 sequence: CASSPGSTGDTQYF. CDR3 nucleotides: TGTGCCAGCAGTCCGGGATCAACGGGAGATACGCAGTATTTT.

V gene TRBV20-1 combines with J gene TRBJ2-1; the D gene is possibly TRBD1 (5 bases). This CDR3 has 11 residues. V was trimmed by 6 bases and J by 7 bases, leaving 10 bases between them. The germline gives CDR1 DFQATT, CDR2 SNEGSKA (reference sequence). Here the CDR3 reads CSATRQNEQFF. DNA of the CDR3: TGCAGTGCAACCCGACAGAATGAGCAGTTCTTC.

This rearrangement joins TRBV19 to TRBJ2-1, with a tentative D call TRBD2 (6 bases). Per germline, CDR1 LNHDA and CDR2 SQIVND (reference sequence). This CDR3 region has 13 residues. CDR3 loop: CGCGIGSYNEQFF. In DNA, the CDR3 is TGTGGTTGCGGGATCGGGTCCTACAATGAGCAGTTCTTC.

This rearrangement joins TRBV19 to TRBJ1-4; TRBD1 agrees at 10 bases. CDR1 and CDR2 (germline): LNHDA, SQIVND (reference sequence). The CDR3 has 15 residues. The V segment lost 3 bases and the J segment 7 bases; nucleotides outside the gene matches: 5. The CDR3 region has the DNA TGTGCCAGTAGTATGGAGGGACAGGGGATTGAAAAACTGTTTTTT. Protein product: CASSMEGQGIEKLFF.

This rearrangement joins TRBV5-4 to TRBJ2-7; 8 nucleotides align to TRBD2. Trimming at V came to 0 bases and at J to 3 bases, leaving 2 bases not matched to a gene. Per the germline V gene, CDR1 is SGHNT and CDR2 is YYREEE (reference sequence). The CDR3 has 14 amino acids. CDR3 nucleotide sequence: TGTGCCAGCAGCTTGGAGCGGGAGTACTACGAGCAGTACTTC. This gives the protein CASSLEREYYEQYF.

The chain joins TRBV19 to TRBJ2-1; D is perhaps TRBD1 (6 bases). This CDR3 is built from 15 residues. Deletions cut 3 bases from V and 1 base from J, with 10 bases between. Germline V gives CDR1 LNHDA, CDR2 SQIVND (reference sequence). CDR3 protein: CASSIGQSSYNEQFF. DNA of the CDR3: TGTGCCAGTAGTATTGGACAGAGTTCCTACAATGAGCAGTTCTTC. The entire variable domain, with the rest obtained from reference TRBV19 and TRBJ2-1, is as follows: DGGITQSPKYLFRKEGQNVTLSCEQNLNHDAMYWYRQDPGQGLRLIYYSQIVNDFQKGDIAEGYSVSREKKESFPLTVTSAQKNPTAFYLCASSIGQSSYNEQFFGPGTRLTVL.

The gene calls are TRBV25-1 and TRBJ2-7, with D unclear. Per the germline V gene, CDR1 is MGHDK and CDR2 is SYGVNS. Trimming pared 1 base from V and 0 bases from J, leaving 7 bases between. There are 14 residues in the CDR3. The CDR3 reads CASSESESSYEQYF. For the CDR3, the DNA is TGTGCCAGCAGTGAATCCGAGAGCTCCTACGAGCAGTACTTC.

This clone was counted once. The chain combines TRBV28 with TRBJ2-6, with D possibly matching TRBD1 (6 bases). Trimming shortened V by 4 bases and J by 1 base, and 11 bases separated the two germline ends. This CDR3 comprises 16 residues. The V gene's germline CDR1 is MDHEN and CDR2 SYDVKM. The chain's CDR3 is CASSSPGTSGANVLTF. CDR3 sequence (DNA): TGTGCCAGCAGTTCACCCGGGACATCTGGGGCCAACGTCCTGACTTTC. Filled out from reference TRBV28 and TRBJ2-6, the complete variable domain reads DVKVTQSSRYLVKRTGEKVFLECVQDMDHENMFWYRQDPGLGLRLIYFSYDVKMKEKGDIPEGYSVSREKKERFSLILESASTNQTSMYLCASSSPGTSGANVLTFGAGSRLTVL.

The V and J genes are TRBV7-8 and TRBJ2-1; 7 nucleotides match TRBD1. CDR1 SGHVS and CDR2 FQNEAQ come from the germline V gene. The CDR3 covers 12 residues. V was clipped by 1 base and J by 14 bases; unmatched bases: 5. The CDR3 here is CASSLVSTGEFF. The DNA for the CDR3 is TGTGCCAGCAGCTTAGTTAGTACAGGGGAGTTCTTC.

J is TRBJ1-1 and V is TRBV10-3; D ambiguous. Germline CDR1 reads ENHRY; CDR2 reads SYGVKD. The CDR3 extends over 14 amino acids. The V gene lost 0 bases and the J gene lost 1 base, with 6 bases spanning the gap. The CDR3 loop reads CAISESQRNTEAFF. For the CDR3, the DNA is TGTGCCATCAGTGAGTCACAGAGGAACACTGAAGCTTTCTTT.

V usage is TRBV19 and J usage is TRBJ2-7; 13 nucleotides match TRBD2. Trimming removed 8 bases from V and 5 bases from J; junction bases left unmatched: 15. There are 17 residues in the CDR3. The germline gives CDR1 LNHDA, CDR2 SQIVND (reference sequence). The CDR3 DNA follows: TGTGCCAGTTCCGCGGGACTAGCGGGATCTTTGGTAAACGAGCAGTACTTC. Amino acid sequence: CASSAGLAGSLVNEQYF.

The rearrangement joins TRBV7-3 to TRBJ2-1; TRBD2 might be the D (5 bases). The CDR3 has 16 amino acids. Germline loops: CDR1 SGHTA, CDR2 FQGTGA. V was clipped by 0 bases and J by 10 bases, with 19 bases between them. CDR3 nucleotide sequence: TGTGCCAGCAGCTTAACAGGCGGCCTGGGTCGGGGAGAGCAGTTCTTC. Its translation is CASSLTGGLGRGEQFF.

This chain connects TRBV29-1 to TRBJ2-1; TRBD1 is a possible D gene (5 bases). CDR3 size: 15 residues. Trimming removed 2 bases at V and 2 bases at J, with 13 bases between. CDR1 and CDR2 (germline): SQVTM, ANQGSEA. CDR3 loop: CSVESGQGPYNEQFF. The CDR3 bases are TGCAGCGTTGAATCCGGGCAGGGTCCCTACAATGAGCAGTTCTTC.

The DNA for the CDR3 is TGCGCCAGCAGCCCCCGCTTAACCGGGACTAGTACCTACGAGCAGTACTTC. Translated: CASSPRLTGTSTYEQYF. The chain links TRBV4-3 to TRBJ2-7; 8 bases are shared with TRBD2. The CDR3 consists of 17 residues. Trimming took 4 bases from V and 2 from J; bases not matched to a gene: 13. CDR1 and CDR2 from the germline V gene are LGHNA and YSLEER.

The chain couples TRBV10-3 to TRBJ1-2, with 8 bases aligning to TRBD1. The CDR3 runs to 14 residues. The junction had 4 bases not matched to a gene; V was cut back by 0 bases and J by 7 bases. Germline V gives CDR1 ENHRY, CDR2 SYGVKD. CDR3 DNA: TGTGCCATCAGTGAGTCCAGGGACAGGAGTGGCTACACCTTC. Encoded protein: CAISESRDRSGYTF.

This chain connects TRBV30 to TRBJ2-1, with 15 bases that match TRBD2. V shed 1 base and J 0 bases; nucleotides not matched to a gene: 4. The germline V gene encodes CDR1 GTSNPN and CDR2 SVGIG (reference sequence). The CDR3 runs 18 residues. This CDR3 is CAWSGTSGRAGSYNEQFF. Written as DNA, the CDR3 is TGTGCCTGGAGTGGGACTAGCGGGAGGGCGGGCTCCTACAATGAGCAGTTCTTC.